This is a list of T cell receptor beta chains from one sample in a study of CD8 T cells in ankylosing spondylitis. TCRdb called the 5' RACE reads again in MiXCR, with one record for every CDR3 protein. This sample has a few hundred thousand distinct CDR3 sequences, with more than 9.5% found just once. The sequencing sample was made of blood, either unsorted or a sorted T cell fraction (not recorded which). The receptor source for this set is a male donor with ankylosing spondylitis. The CDR3 runs from the conserved cysteine through the conserved F or W. Each record gives: V gene, CDR3 length, CDR3 protein.

V gene: TRBV7-2
CDR3 length: 16
CDR3 protein: CASSFQAGGMNTEAFF

V gene: TRBV29-1
CDR3 length: 14
CDR3 protein: CSVVGGKSYNEQFF

V gene: TRBV12-3/TRBV12-4
CDR3 length: 15
CDR3 protein: CASSRWDRGRDEQFF

V gene: TRBV29-1
CDR3 length: 16
CDR3 protein: CSVSPLTSSSYNEQFF

V gene: TRBV20-1
CDR3 length: 12
CDR3 protein: CSAGAVGGEQYF

V gene: TRBV24-1
CDR3 length: 15
CDR3 protein: CATSKTSGNTGELFF

V gene: TRBV15
CDR3 length: 11
CDR3 protein: CATGQGRELFF

V gene: TRBV20-1
CDR3 length: 12
CDR3 protein: CSALGGRDEQYF

V gene: TRBV12-3/TRBV12-4
CDR3 length: 16
CDR3 protein: CASSGPSPQREETQYF

V gene: TRBV11-2
CDR3 length: 16
CDR3 protein: CASSLMRLAGGHEQYF